The 19 T cell receptor beta chains in this list originate from one sample, sequenced in a study of T-cell memory formation after mild COVID-19. TCRdb redid the calling of the 5' RACE reads with MiXCR, one entry per CDR3 protein. Among 450,000 or so distinct CDR3 sequences, about 20% were seen once, and the ten largest hold roughly 8%. Sequenced material: PBMCs or a T cell subset sorted from them (not recorded which). All receptors come from an adult woman who had mild COVID-19 (a few samples of this study predate the infection). Cell type and time point are not known.

The gene calls are TRBV4-2 and TRBJ2-1, with 10 bases identical to TRBD2. The J segment lost 8 bases and the V segment lost 1 base, leaving 8 bases of the junction unmatched. Germline V lookup: CDR1 LGHNA, CDR2 YNFKEQ. CDR3 length equals 16 residues. The CDR3 sequence is CASSQVKAGGLHEQFF. CDR3 DNA sequence: TGTGCCAGCAGCCAAGTCAAAGCGGGGGGGCTTCATGAGCAGTTCTTC.

The CDR3 here is CSVDLRGTEAFF. As DNA, the CDR3 is TGCAGCGTTGATTTACGGGGCACTGAAGCTTTCTTT. This chain uses TRBV29-1 with TRBJ1-1; D is ambiguous. Trimming removed 3 bases from V and 4 bases from J, with 9 bases in between. The germline V gene encodes CDR1 SQVTM and CDR2 ANQGSEA. The CDR3 loop spans 12 amino acids. Combining the CDR3 with reference TRBV29-1 and TRBJ1-1 gives the whole variable domain SAVISQKPSRDICQRGTSLTIQCQVDSQVTMMFWYRQQPGQSLTLIATANQGSEATYESGFVIDKFPISRPNLTFSTLTVSNMSPEDSSIYLCSVDLRGTEAFFGQGTRLTVV.

This sequence joins TRBV6-5 and TRBJ2-4; D not resolved. This CDR3 spans 16 amino acids. Germline V gives CDR1 MNHEY, CDR2 SVGAGI. V was clipped by 0 bases and J by 3 bases, with 12 bases between them. CDR3 in DNA: TGTGCCAGCAGTTACTCGAACGAAGGTGGCAAAAACATTCAGTACTTC. Residues: CASSYSNEGGKNIQYF.

The chain combines TRBV6-4 with TRBJ2-7; 7 bases line up with TRBD2. From germline, CDR1 is MRHNA and CDR2 SNTAGT. The V segment lost 2 bases and the J segment 3 bases; nucleotides outside the gene matches: 16. This CDR3 contains 18 residues. The CDR3 DNA reads TGTGCCAGCAGTGACGTTGAGGTGGCTAGCGGCATTAGCTACGAGCAGTACTTC. Amino acids: CASSDVEVASGISYEQYF.

Many counts were recorded for this clonotype. The CDR3: CASRLGLAGAYEQYF. For the CDR3, the DNA is TGTGCCAGCAGGTTGGGACTAGCGGGAGCCTACGAGCAGTACTTC. This rearrangement joins TRBV27 to TRBJ2-7, with TRBD2 identical over 14 bases. Germline CDR1 MNHEY, CDR2 SMNVEV (reference sequence). The CDR3 is 15 amino acids. The junction had 3 bases not matched to a gene; V was cut back by 6 bases and J by 2 bases.

The chain recombines TRBV7-2 with TRBJ2-4; no clear D gene. Germline lookup yields CDR1 SGHTA and CDR2 FQGNSA. This CDR3 has 15 amino acids. Deletions cut 5 bases from V and 7 bases from J, with 18 bases between. The CDR3 loop reads CASSRDTTLGNIQYF. CDR3 coding DNA: TGTGCCAGCAGCCGAGACACGACTTTGGGGAACATTCAGTACTTC.

The chain uses TRBV27 and TRBJ2-7, with 12 bases matching TRBD2. The CDR3 has 15 residues. Germline values: CDR1 MNHEY, CDR2 SMNVEV (reference sequence). The trim removed 4 bases at V and 4 bases at J, leaving 5 bases unmatched. The CDR3 spells CASSSRTSGMYEQYF. The CDR3 bases are TGTGCCAGCAGTTCCAGGACTAGCGGGATGTACGAGCAGTACTTC.

This clonotype was picked up many times. The chain is built from TRBV20-1 and TRBJ2-1, with TRBD2 matching 11 bases. Germline CDR1 DFQATT, CDR2 SNEGSKA (reference sequence). There are 15 residues in the CDR3. V lost 6 bases and J lost 2; bases outside the gene matches: 6. CDR3 in amino acids: CSAVIAGGTYNEQFF. The DNA of the CDR3 is TGCAGTGCCGTAATAGCGGGAGGGACCTACAATGAGCAGTTCTTC.

This clonotype has only a few counts. The chain is built from TRBV7-9 and TRBJ1-5; D ambiguous. The CDR3 is 12 amino acids. In germline, CDR1 is SEHNR, CDR2 FQNEAQ (reference sequence). V lost 4 bases and J 7 bases, leaving 8 bases between the germline ends. CDR3 sequence: CASSSQDQPQHF. The CDR3 DNA is TGTGCCAGCAGCTCTCAGGACCAGCCCCAGCATTTT.

The J gene is TRBJ1-6, the V gene TRBV20-1, with 8 positions matching TRBD1. The V gene end was trimmed by 1 base and the J gene end by 7 bases; junction bases not matched to a gene: 3. CDR1 and CDR2 (germline): DFQATT, SNEGSKA (reference sequence). This CDR3 has 14 amino acids. The CDR3 coding sequence is TGCAGTGCTAGAGGACAGGGGACCAATTCACCCCTCCACTTT. It translates to CSARGQGTNSPLHF.

This clonotype was picked up a small number of times. The chain recombines TRBV9 with TRBJ2-7; D is unclear. V was trimmed by 0 bases and J by 7 bases, leaving 11 bases between them. CDR1 and CDR2 (germline): SGDLS, YYNGEE. The CDR3 spans 13 residues. The CDR3 loop reads CASSVGAVQEQYF. The DNA for the CDR3 is TGTGCCAGCAGCGTAGGTGCAGTTCAGGAGCAGTACTTC.

The V and J genes are TRBV11-3 and TRBJ1-1; D unclear. V lost 1 base to trimming and J lost 1 base, with 10 bases between them. Germline V gene data show CDR1 as SGHNT and CDR2 as YENEEA. The CDR3 is 15 amino acids. CDR3 loop: CASSLGHRKNTEAFF. The CDR3 bases are TGTGCCAGCAGCTTAGGCCACAGAAAGAACACTGAAGCTTTCTTT.

There are a few counts of this clonotype. The chain joins TRBV18 to TRBJ2-1, with a weak D call TRBD2 (6 bases). This CDR3 is 13 amino acids long. Germline-derived CDR1 and CDR2 are KGHSH and LQKENI. The V end was cut by 1 base, the J end by 9 bases, with 10 bases between. CDR3 residues: CASSPRDFFEQFF. The CDR3 nucleotides are TGTGCCAGCTCACCACGGGACTTCTTTGAGCAGTTCTTC.

The chain couples TRBV12-3 or TRBV12-4 to TRBJ1-5; D is ambiguous. Trimming pared 7 bases from V and 5 bases from J, leaving 12 bases between. This CDR3 has 13 residues. CDR3 amino acids: CASKGSAHQPQHF. CDR3 sequence (DNA): TGTGCCAGCAAAGGGTCTGCCCATCAGCCCCAGCATTTT.

The chain is built from TRBV29-1 and TRBJ2-7, with no clear D. The CDR3 loop spans 13 amino acids. Per the germline V gene, CDR1 is SQVTM and CDR2 is ANQGSEA. Between the trimmed V and J ends, which lost 2 bases and 0 bases, there was a span of 8 bases. The CDR3 is CSVETDYSYEQYF. CDR3 nucleotides: TGCAGCGTTGAAACAGATTACTCCTACGAGCAGTACTTC.

The chain links TRBV6-5 to TRBJ2-7; D gene ambiguous. Trimming removed 6 bases at V and 3 bases at J, with 12 bases between. Germline lookup yields CDR1 MNHEY and CDR2 SVGAGI. The CDR3 spans 13 residues. Here the CDR3 reads CASRPRRIYEQYF. CDR3 nucleotides: TGTGCCAGCAGACCTCGCCGGATCTACGAGCAGTACTTC.

This clonotype was detected only a few times. This rearrangement joins TRBV7-6 to TRBJ2-5, with TRBD2 matching over 15 bases. The V gene's germline CDR1 is SGHVS and CDR2 FNYEAQ. The CDR3 has 19 residues. V lost 1 base, J lost 0 bases, and 6 bases stayed unmatched. CDR3 amino acids: CASSLGGLAGGVYQETQYF. In DNA form, the CDR3 reads TGTGCCAGCAGCTTAGGGGGACTAGCGGGAGGAGTGTACCAAGAGACCCAGTACTTC.

This clonotype was seen a few times. The chain's CDR3 is CARTGNSYNEQFF. In DNA, the CDR3 is TGTGCCAGGACCGGGAACTCCTACAATGAGCAGTTCTTC. The V and J genes are TRBV2 and TRBJ2-1; weak D call: TRBD2 (5 bases). This CDR3 is 13 amino acids long. V was shortened by 9 bases and J by 0 bases, with 9 bases between the two germline ends. Germline V gives CDR1 SNHLY, CDR2 FYNNEI.

In its sample, this clonotype was seen a few times. V usage is TRBV24-1 and J usage is TRBJ2-3; 10 bases match TRBD2. J lost 5 bases, V lost 3 bases, and 7 bases had no gene match. The CDR3 is 16 amino acids. Germline V gene data show CDR1 as KGHDR and CDR2 as SFDVKD. CDR3 sequence (DNA): TGTGCCACCAGTGATCCTAGCGGGAGCGGAGTAGATACGCAGTATTTT. Its translation is CATSDPSGSGVDTQYF.